This TCR beta chain came from a study of OX40 agonist ivuxolimab in advanced cancers. Some clones are missing from TCRdb's copy, which holds only in-frame ones; the method was immunoSEQ multiplex PCR. Of some 43,000 clones in the sample, approximately 84% were seen once. The germline gives CDR1 MNHNS, CDR2 SASEGT. The CDR3 extends over 13 amino acids. Trimming removed 6 bases from V and 5 bases from J; junction bases left unmatched: 6. Autoimmune disease history or systemic immunosuppression meant exclusion. The origin of this receptor is an adult with an advanced solid tumor such as melanoma, head and neck, liver or kidney cancer. The V gene is TRBV6-1, the J gene TRBJ2-5, with 7 bases fitting TRBD1. The sample was CD4+ or CD8+ T cells sorted from blood, taken in a trial of the OX40 agonist ivuxolimab. The CDR3 sequence: CASSTGVRETQYF. The DNA of the CDR3 is TGTGCCAGCAGCACAGGGGTTCGGGAGACCCAGTACTTC.